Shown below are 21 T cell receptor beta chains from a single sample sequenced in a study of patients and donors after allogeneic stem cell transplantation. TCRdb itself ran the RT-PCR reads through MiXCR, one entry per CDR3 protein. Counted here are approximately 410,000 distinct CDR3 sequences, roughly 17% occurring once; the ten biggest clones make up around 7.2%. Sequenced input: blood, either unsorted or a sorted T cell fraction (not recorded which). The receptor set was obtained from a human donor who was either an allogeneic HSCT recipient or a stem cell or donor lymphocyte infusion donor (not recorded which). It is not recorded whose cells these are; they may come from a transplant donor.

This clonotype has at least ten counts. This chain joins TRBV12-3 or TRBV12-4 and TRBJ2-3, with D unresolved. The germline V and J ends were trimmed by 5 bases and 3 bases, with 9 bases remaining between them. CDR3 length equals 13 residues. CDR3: CASSPGTTDTQYF. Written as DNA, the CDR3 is TGTGCCAGCAGTCCCGGTACGACAGATACGCAGTATTTT.

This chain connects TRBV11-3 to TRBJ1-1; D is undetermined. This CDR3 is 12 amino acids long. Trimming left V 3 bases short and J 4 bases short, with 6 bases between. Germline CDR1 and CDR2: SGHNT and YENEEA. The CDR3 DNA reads TGTGCCAGCAGCTTGAAGAGCACTGAAGCTTTCTTT. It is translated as CASSLKSTEAFF.

The CDR3 loop is CSARSRGETQYF. CDR3 coding DNA: TGCAGTGCTAGGAGCAGGGGGGAGACCCAGTACTTC. This chain connects TRBV20-1 to TRBJ2-5; TRBD1 agrees at 7 bases. CDR1 and CDR2 (germline): DFQATT, SNEGSKA (reference sequence). This CDR3 region has 12 residues. V dropped 3 bases and J dropped 5; count of bases not matched to a gene: 3.

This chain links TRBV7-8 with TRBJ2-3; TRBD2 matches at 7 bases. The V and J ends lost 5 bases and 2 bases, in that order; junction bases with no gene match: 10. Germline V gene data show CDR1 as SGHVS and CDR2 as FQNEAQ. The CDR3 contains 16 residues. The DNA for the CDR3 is TGTGCCAGCAGCCCCGGGGCTAGCGGAAACACAGATACGCAGTATTTT. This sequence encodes CASSPGASGNTDTQYF.

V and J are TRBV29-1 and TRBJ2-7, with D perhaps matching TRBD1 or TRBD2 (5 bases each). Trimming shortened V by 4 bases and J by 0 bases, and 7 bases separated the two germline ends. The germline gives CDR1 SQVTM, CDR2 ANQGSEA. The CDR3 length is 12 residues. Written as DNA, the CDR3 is TGCAGCGTTGTCGGGGCCTCCTACGAGCAGTACTTC. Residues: CSVVGASYEQYF.

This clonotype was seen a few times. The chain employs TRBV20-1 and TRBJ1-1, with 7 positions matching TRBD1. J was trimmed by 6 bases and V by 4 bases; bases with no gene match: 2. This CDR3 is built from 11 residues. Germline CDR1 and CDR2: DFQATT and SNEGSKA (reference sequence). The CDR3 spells CSATTGAEAFF. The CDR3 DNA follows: TGCAGTGCTACCACAGGGGCTGAAGCTTTCTTT.

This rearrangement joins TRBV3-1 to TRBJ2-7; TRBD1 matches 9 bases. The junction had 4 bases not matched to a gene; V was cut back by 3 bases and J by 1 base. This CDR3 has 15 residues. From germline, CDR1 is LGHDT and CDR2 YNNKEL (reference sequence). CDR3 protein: CASSHNRGLSYEQYF. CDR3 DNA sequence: TGTGCCAGCAGCCACAACAGGGGGCTTTCCTACGAGCAGTACTTC.

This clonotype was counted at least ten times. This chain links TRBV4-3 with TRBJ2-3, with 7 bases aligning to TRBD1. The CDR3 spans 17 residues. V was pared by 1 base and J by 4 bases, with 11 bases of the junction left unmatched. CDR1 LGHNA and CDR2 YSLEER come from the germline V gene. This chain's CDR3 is CASSQAETTGWADTQYF. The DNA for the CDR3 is TGCGCCAGCAGCCAAGCAGAAACGACAGGGTGGGCAGATACGCAGTATTTT.

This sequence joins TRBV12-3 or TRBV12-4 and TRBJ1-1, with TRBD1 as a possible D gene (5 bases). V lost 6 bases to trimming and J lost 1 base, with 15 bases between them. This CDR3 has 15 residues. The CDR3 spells CASSVPGTANTEAFF. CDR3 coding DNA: TGTGCCAGCAGCGTACCCGGGACGGCGAACACTGAAGCTTTCTTT.

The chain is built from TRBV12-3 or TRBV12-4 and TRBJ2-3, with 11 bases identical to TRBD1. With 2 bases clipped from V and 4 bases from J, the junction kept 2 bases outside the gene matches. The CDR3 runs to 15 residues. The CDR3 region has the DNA TGTGCCAGCAGTTTAAGGACAGGGGGCCCAGATACGCAGTATTTT. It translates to CASSLRTGGPDTQYF.

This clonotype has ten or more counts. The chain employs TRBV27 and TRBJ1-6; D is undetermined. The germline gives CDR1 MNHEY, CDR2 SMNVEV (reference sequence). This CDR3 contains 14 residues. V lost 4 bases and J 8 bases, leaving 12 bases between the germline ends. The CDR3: CASSYSVWDSPLHF. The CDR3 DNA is TGTGCCAGCAGTTATTCTGTGTGGGATTCACCCCTCCACTTT.

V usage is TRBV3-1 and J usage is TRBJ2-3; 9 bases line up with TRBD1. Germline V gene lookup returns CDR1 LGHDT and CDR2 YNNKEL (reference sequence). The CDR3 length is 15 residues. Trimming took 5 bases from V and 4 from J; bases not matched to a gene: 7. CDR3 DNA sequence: TGTGCCAGCAGCTTCCGGGACAGGGTCTCAGATACGCAGTATTTT. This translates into CASSFRDRVSDTQYF.

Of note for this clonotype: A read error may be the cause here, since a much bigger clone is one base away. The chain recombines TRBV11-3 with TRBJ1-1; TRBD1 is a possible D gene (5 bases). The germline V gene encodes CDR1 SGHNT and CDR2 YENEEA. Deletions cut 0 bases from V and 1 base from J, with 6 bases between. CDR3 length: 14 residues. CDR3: CASSLDTGNTEAFF. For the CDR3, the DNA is TGTGCCAGCAGCTTAGATACAGGGAACACTGAAGCTTTCTTT.

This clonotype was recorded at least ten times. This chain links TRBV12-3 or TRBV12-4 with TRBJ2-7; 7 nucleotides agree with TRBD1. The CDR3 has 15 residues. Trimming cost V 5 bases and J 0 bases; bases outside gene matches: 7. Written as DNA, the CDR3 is TGTGCCAGCAGTCTAAGGGGGCGTAGCTCCTACGAGCAGTACTTC. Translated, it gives CASSLRGRSSYEQYF.

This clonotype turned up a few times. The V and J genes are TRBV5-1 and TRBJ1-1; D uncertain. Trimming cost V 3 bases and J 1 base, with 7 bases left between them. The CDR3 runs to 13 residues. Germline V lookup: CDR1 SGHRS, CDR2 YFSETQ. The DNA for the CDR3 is TGCGCCAGCAGCTCGACGGCGAACACTGAAGCTTTCTTT. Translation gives CASSSTANTEAFF. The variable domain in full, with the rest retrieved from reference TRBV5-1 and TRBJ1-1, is KAGVTQTPRYLIKTRGQQVTLSCSPISGHRSVSWYQQTPGQGLQFLFEYFSETQRNKGNFPGRFSGRQFSNSRSEMNVSTLELGDSALYLCASSSTANTEAFFGQGTRLTVV.

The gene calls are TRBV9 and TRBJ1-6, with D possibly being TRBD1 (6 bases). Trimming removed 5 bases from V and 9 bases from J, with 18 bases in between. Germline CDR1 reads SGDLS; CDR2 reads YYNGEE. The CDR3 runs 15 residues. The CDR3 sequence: CASRVGLGGPSPLHF. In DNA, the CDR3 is TGTGCCAGCAGGGTGGGGCTGGGGGGCCCTTCACCCCTCCACTTT.

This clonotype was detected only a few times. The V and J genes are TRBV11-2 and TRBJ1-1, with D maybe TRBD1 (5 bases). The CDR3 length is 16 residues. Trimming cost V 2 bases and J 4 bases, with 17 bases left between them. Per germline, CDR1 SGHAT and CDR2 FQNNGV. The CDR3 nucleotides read TGTGCCAGCAGCTTATATTTCGGGGGGGGTCTCACTGAAGCTTTCTTT. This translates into CASSLYFGGGLTEAFF. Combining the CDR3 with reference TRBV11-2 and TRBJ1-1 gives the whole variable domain EAGVAQSPRYKIIEKRQSVAFWCNPISGHATLYWYQQILGQGPKLLIQFQNNGVVDDSQLPKDRFSAERLKGVDSTLKIQPAKLEDSAVYLCASSLYFGGGLTEAFFGQGTRLTVV.

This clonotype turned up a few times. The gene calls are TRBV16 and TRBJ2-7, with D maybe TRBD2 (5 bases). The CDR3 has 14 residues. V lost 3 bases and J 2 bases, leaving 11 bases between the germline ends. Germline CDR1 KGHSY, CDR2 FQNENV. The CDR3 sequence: CASSQRALTYEQYF. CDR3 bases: TGTGCCAGCAGCCAGAGGGCTTTAACCTACGAGCAGTACTTC.

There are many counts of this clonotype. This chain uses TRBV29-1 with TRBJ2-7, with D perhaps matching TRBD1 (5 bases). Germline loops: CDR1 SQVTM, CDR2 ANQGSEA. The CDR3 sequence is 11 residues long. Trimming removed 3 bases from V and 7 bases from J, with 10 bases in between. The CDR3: CSVDWGREQYF. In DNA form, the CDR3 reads TGCAGCGTTGACTGGGGCAGGGAGCAGTACTTC.

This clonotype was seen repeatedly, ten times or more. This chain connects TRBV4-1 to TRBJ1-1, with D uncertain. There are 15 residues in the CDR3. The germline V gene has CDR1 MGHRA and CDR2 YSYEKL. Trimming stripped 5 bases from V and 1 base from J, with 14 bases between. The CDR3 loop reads CASSATTQRNTEAFF. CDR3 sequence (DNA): TGCGCCAGCAGCGCAACGACACAGAGGAACACTGAAGCTTTCTTT.

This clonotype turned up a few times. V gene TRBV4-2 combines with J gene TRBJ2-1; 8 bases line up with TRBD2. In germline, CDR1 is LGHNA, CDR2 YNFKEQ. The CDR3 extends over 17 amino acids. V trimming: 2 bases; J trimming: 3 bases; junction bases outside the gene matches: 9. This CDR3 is CASSQKSGGPVYNEQFF. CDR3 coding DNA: TGTGCCAGCAGCCAAAAGTCGGGAGGGCCTGTCTACAATGAGCAGTTCTTC.